What follows are 32 T cell receptor beta chains derived from one specimen sequenced in a study of T cell responses to AZD1222 COVID-19 vaccine. Profiled with immunoSEQ multiplex PCR; TCRdb holds only in-frame clones, not every one. The sample lists roughly 140,000 clones; approximately 90% were seen once. Here the sequenced sample was peripheral blood, taken on day 0 of MenACWY control vaccination. Receptors were obtained from an adult in good health.

This clone is a singleton in its sample. This sequence joins TRBV27 and TRBJ2-5, with D perhaps matching TRBD1 or TRBD2 (6 bases each). Germline V gene lookup returns CDR1 MNHEY and CDR2 SMNVEV (reference sequence). The CDR3 contains 17 residues. The V gene lost 6 bases and the J gene lost 0 bases, with 20 bases spanning the gap. This CDR3 reads CASSPPAGHLYQETQYF. The CDR3, as DNA: TGTGCCAGCAGCCCCCCGGCGGGACACCTGTACCAAGAGACCCAGTACTTC.

The rearrangement joins TRBV27 to TRBJ1-6, with 8 positions matching TRBD1. The CDR3 runs to 14 residues. The germline V gene encodes CDR1 MNHEY and CDR2 SMNVEV (reference sequence). V lost 3 bases, J lost 9 bases, and 4 bases stayed unmatched. The CDR3 loop is CASSLNRGGSPLHF. Written as DNA, the CDR3 is TGTGCCAGCAGTTTGAACAGGGGGGGTTCACCCCTCCACTTT.

This clone was seen only once. The chain employs TRBV4-3 and TRBJ1-1; 7 nucleotides align to TRBD1. CDR1 LGHNA and CDR2 YSLEER come from the germline V gene. The CDR3 length is 14 residues. The V gene end was trimmed by 5 bases and the J gene end by 3 bases; junction bases not matched to a gene: 6. The CDR3 DNA sequence: TGCGCCAGCAGCGAAGGAGACAGGGACACTGAAGCTTTCTTT. Amino acid sequence: CASSEGDRDTEAFF.

This chain's CDR3 is CASRQFMNTEAFF. In nucleotides, the CDR3 is TGTGCCAGCCGACAGTTCATGAACACTGAAGCTTTCTTT. This chain links TRBV12-3 or TRBV12-4 with TRBJ1-1; TRBD1 might be the D (5 bases). V was clipped by 8 bases and J by 0 bases, with 10 bases between them. CDR3 length: 13 residues.

CDR3 amino acids: CASSQDRNEGMRNTIYF. The DNA for the CDR3 is TGCGCCAGCAGCCAAGATCGGAACGAGGGAATGAGAAACACCATATATTTT. V and J are TRBV4-3 and TRBJ1-3; D uncertain. V was pared by 0 bases and J by 5 bases, with 17 bases between. Germline CDR1 and CDR2: LGHNA and YSLEER. The CDR3 is made up of 17 amino acids.

This chain uses TRBV7-9 with TRBJ2-3; D might be TRBD1 or TRBD2, each matching 6 bases. Germline V gene data show CDR1 as SEHNR and CDR2 as FQNEAQ (reference sequence). V was clipped by 5 bases and J by 2 bases, with 20 bases between them. The CDR3 is made up of 17 amino acids. DNA for the CDR3: TGTGCCAGCAGCCTCAGGCCGAGGGGGGCTTTCACAGATACGCAGTATTTT. Amino acid sequence: CASSLRPRGAFTDTQYF.

The J gene is TRBJ1-5, the V gene TRBV28; the D is unclear. Trimming cost V 3 bases and J 6 bases, with 12 bases left between them. CDR1 MDHEN and CDR2 SYDVKM come from the germline V gene. CDR3 length equals 14 residues. CDR3 sequence reads: CASSFWEAGQPQHF. The CDR3 coding sequence is TGTGCCAGCAGTTTTTGGGAGGCCGGTCAGCCCCAGCATTTT.

This clone has a single count. The V and J genes are TRBV5-4 and TRBJ2-3, with 10 bases matching TRBD2. CDR1 and CDR2 from the germline V gene are SGHNT and YYREEE (reference sequence). V was pared by 5 bases and J by 2 bases, with 8 bases of the junction left unmatched. This CDR3 has 16 residues. The CDR3 is CASRFWTSGITDTQYF. DNA for the CDR3: TGTGCCAGCAGATTTTGGACTAGCGGTATCACAGATACGCAGTATTTT.

The chain is built from TRBV29-1 and TRBJ2-7; 10 bases fit TRBD1. Germline V lookup: CDR1 SQVTM, CDR2 ANQGSEA. The length of the CDR3 is 13 residues. Trimming removed 5 bases from V and 4 bases from J; junction bases left unmatched: 5. In DNA form, the CDR3 reads TGCAGCGTTCGGACAGGGGGTTCTTACGAGCAGTACTTC. This codes for CSVRTGGSYEQYF.

This chain links TRBV7-2 with TRBJ1-6, with a tentative D call TRBD1 (6 bases). This CDR3 has 15 residues. With 1 base removed from V and 8 bases from J, the gap between germline ends came to 12 bases. The V gene's germline CDR1 is SGHTA and CDR2 FQGNSA. As DNA, the CDR3 is TGTGCCAGCAGCTTAGTTAGGGGGGGGGATTCACCCCTCCACTTT. Its translation: CASSLVRGGDSPLHF.

This clone was recorded only once. This rearrangement joins TRBV7-2 to TRBJ2-1; D possibly uses TRBD1 or TRBD2 (5 bases each). CDR3 length: 16 residues. V dropped 2 bases and J dropped 4 bases, with 15 bases sitting between them. Germline V lookup: CDR1 SGHTA, CDR2 FQGNSA. The CDR3 sequence: CASSLRDRSPYNEQFF. CDR3 bases: TGTGCCAGCAGCTTAAGGGACCGTTCCCCTTACAATGAGCAGTTCTTC.

V usage is TRBV7-9 and J usage is TRBJ1-2, with unresolved D. The V end lost 1 base, the J end lost 2 bases, and 14 bases lay between the germline ends. This CDR3 is 16 amino acids long. Germline lookup yields CDR1 SEHNR and CDR2 FQNEAQ (reference sequence). DNA for the CDR3: TGTGCCAGCAGCTTAGGGGGTTTTGTGGGGAACTATGGCTACACCTTC. Translated, it gives CASSLGGFVGNYGYTF.

This sequence joins TRBV7-2 and TRBJ2-3; no clear D gene. CDR3 length: 16 residues. The germline V gene has CDR1 SGHTA and CDR2 FQGNSA. V shed 3 bases and J shed 5 bases, with 18 bases lying between them. The CDR3 coding sequence is TGTGCCAGCAGCTTTGGGTCACTTTACCCAAGAGATACGCAGTATTTT. As protein: CASSFGSLYPRDTQYF.

The rearrangement joins TRBV10-3 to TRBJ2-2, with D unresolved. CDR3 size: 12 residues. Trimming took off 2 bases at V and 7 bases at J, with 5 bases between the two ends. The germline CDR1 and CDR2 sequences are ENHRY and SYGVKD. This chain's CDR3 is CAISERGGELFF. The CDR3 bases are TGTGCCATCAGTGAGCGTGGCGGGGAGCTGTTTTTT.

This chain connects TRBV6-1 to TRBJ1-5; 9 positions match TRBD1. J gave up 2 bases and V 6 bases, and 5 bases lay outside the gene matches. The germline CDR1 and CDR2 sequences are MNHNS and SASEGT. The CDR3 has 15 amino acids. The CDR3 DNA sequence: TGTGCCAGCAGAGGACAGGGGATGGGCAATCAGCCCCAGCATTTT. Protein product: CASRGQGMGNQPQHF.

The chain recombines TRBV4-1 with TRBJ1-1, with D unresolved. With 3 bases removed from V and 3 bases from J, the gap between germline ends came to 14 bases. CDR1 and CDR2 from the germline V gene are MGHRA and YSYEKL. The CDR3 spans 15 residues. CDR3 in amino acids: CASSHQLRADTEAFF. As DNA, the CDR3 is TGCGCCAGCAGCCACCAACTCCGGGCGGACACTGAAGCTTTCTTT.

The rearrangement uses TRBV9 and TRBJ2-1; weak D call: TRBD1 (5 bases). Germline CDR1 reads SGDLS; CDR2 reads YYNGEE. Trimming removed 0 bases at V and 1 base at J, with 8 bases between. The CDR3 extends over 15 amino acids. CDR3 sequence (DNA): TGTGCCAGCAGCGTAGATCAGGGATCCTACAATGAGCAGTTCTTC. Amino acid sequence: CASSVDQGSYNEQFF.

This rearrangement joins TRBV30 to TRBJ2-7; D unresolved. CDR1 is GTSNPN, CDR2 SVGIG, per germline (reference sequence). V dropped 5 bases and J dropped 2 bases, with 7 bases sitting between them. CDR3 length equals 11 residues. The CDR3 is CAWDTTYEQYF. In DNA form, the CDR3 reads TGTGCCTGGGACACCACCTACGAGCAGTACTTC.

This sequence joins TRBV5-5 and TRBJ1-2; 8 nucleotides match TRBD1. The J segment lost 8 bases and the V segment lost 4 bases, leaving 7 bases of the junction unmatched. The CDR3 covers 13 residues. CDR1 is SGHKS, CDR2 YYEKEE, per germline (reference sequence). The CDR3 reads CASSKQGARGYTF. CDR3 nucleotides: TGTGCCAGCAGCAAGCAGGGGGCAAGGGGCTACACCTTC.

The J gene is TRBJ2-5, the V gene TRBV5-4; D gene unclear. V lost 3 bases, J lost 0 bases, and 12 bases lay in between. The CDR3 covers 15 residues. The germline gives CDR1 SGHNT, CDR2 YYREEE (reference sequence). The CDR3 region has the DNA TGTGCCAGCAGCTCAAGCATCGCACACCAAGAGACCCAGTACTTC. This translates into CASSSSIAHQETQYF.

The chain links TRBV2 to TRBJ2-7; 9 bases match TRBD1. Germline V CDR1 and CDR2: SNHLY, FYNNEI. V lost 2 bases, J lost 4 bases, and 6 bases stayed unmatched. CDR3 length: 15 residues. The DNA for the CDR3 is TGTGCCAGCAGTGAAAACAGGGGGCTTACTTACGAGCAGTACTTC. Translation: CASSENRGLTYEQYF.

The chain recombines TRBV6-4 with TRBJ2-7, with D possibly matching TRBD1 (5 bases). The CDR3 totals 16 residues. Germline CDR1 MRHNA, CDR2 SNTAGT. V was trimmed by 2 bases and J by 5 bases, leaving 19 bases between them. The chain's CDR3 is CASSDLRQPKWDEQYF. The CDR3 nucleotides are TGTGCCAGCAGTGACCTTCGACAGCCCAAATGGGACGAGCAGTACTTC.

The CDR3 spells CASSFRYRRANYGYTF. In DNA form, the CDR3 reads TGTGCCAGCAGTTTTAGGTACAGGAGAGCTAACTATGGCTACACCTTC. V and J are TRBV28 and TRBJ1-2; D possibly corresponds to TRBD1 (5 bases). CDR1 is MDHEN, CDR2 SYDVKM, per germline. CDR3 size: 16 residues. V lost 3 bases and J lost 0, with 14 bases in between.

CDR3 nucleotides: TGTGCCAGCAGCGGGCGGGACAGGGGGCGAGGAAACACCATATATTTT. It specifies CASSGRDRGRGNTIYF. This chain links TRBV9 with TRBJ1-3; 12 positions match TRBD1. Germline trimming cut 3 bases from V and 4 bases from J; bases unmatched to any gene: 5. This CDR3 region has 16 residues. Germline assignment: CDR1 SGDLS and CDR2 YYNGEE.

The genes are TRBV27 and TRBJ2-2, with 12 nucleotides matching TRBD2. Looked up from germline, CDR1 is MNHEY and CDR2 is SMNVEV (reference sequence). The J segment lost 5 bases and the V segment lost 5 bases, leaving 6 bases of the junction unmatched. The CDR3 covers 16 residues. The CDR3 nucleotides are TGTGCCAGCAGTCCGGGGACTAGCGGGTGGACCGGGGAGCTGTTTTTT. Amino acid sequence: CASSPGTSGWTGELFF.

The chain couples TRBV11-2 to TRBJ2-2; 8 bases fit TRBD2. With V trimmed by 4 bases and J by 2 bases, 6 bases remained unmatched. The CDR3 loop spans 16 amino acids. The germline gives CDR1 SGHAT, CDR2 FQNNGV. The CDR3: CASSSRRGVNTGELFF. The CDR3, as DNA: TGTGCCAGCAGCTCCAGGCGGGGGGTAAACACCGGGGAGCTGTTTTTT. The full variable domain, rest sourced from reference TRBV11-2 and TRBJ2-2, is EAGVAQSPRYKIIEKRQSVAFWCNPISGHATLYWYQQILGQGPKLLIQFQNNGVVDDSQLPKDRFSAERLKGVDSTLKIQPAKLEDSAVYLCASSSRRGVNTGELFFGEGSRLTVL.

This clone appeared a few times. This CDR3 is also generated by other DNA sequences in the sample. The CDR3 DNA reads as TGTGCCTCAACGAAGGGTTCTAATGAAAAACTGTTTTTT. Translated, it gives CASTKGSNEKLFF. This sequence joins TRBV30 and TRBJ1-4; unclear D gene. Trimming pared 7 bases from V and 3 bases from J, leaving 12 bases between. From germline, CDR1 is GTSNPN and CDR2 SVGIG (reference sequence). The CDR3 consists of 13 residues.

This rearrangement joins TRBV20-1 to TRBJ2-1, with 7 nucleotides matching TRBD2. Trimming removed 3 bases from V and 2 bases from J; junction bases left unmatched: 4. From germline, CDR1 is DFQATT and CDR2 SNEGSKA (reference sequence). CDR3 length: 14 residues. The CDR3 DNA reads as TGCAGTGCTAGTATCCTAGCGGCCTACAATGAGCAGTTCTTC. It specifies CSASILAAYNEQFF.

The chain links TRBV9 to TRBJ1-3, with D possibly being TRBD1 (6 bases). The ends were cut back, 3 bases at V and 0 bases at J, with 16 bases in the middle. This CDR3 has 17 amino acids. Germline V gene sequence: CDR1 SGDLS, CDR2 YYNGEE. In DNA, the CDR3 is TGTGCCAGCAGCGCAGACCTAGGACAGAGCTCTGGAAACACCATATATTTT. This encodes CASSADLGQSSGNTIYF.

This clone appeared a single time. V gene TRBV27 combines with J gene TRBJ1-3; 9 nucleotides align to TRBD1. V trimming: 5 bases; J trimming: 3 bases; junction bases outside the gene matches: 8. The CDR3 is made up of 16 amino acids. The germline gives CDR1 MNHEY, CDR2 SMNVEV (reference sequence). The CDR3 loop reads CASSPTTGGFGNTIYF. Here the CDR3 DNA reads TGTGCCAGCAGTCCTACGACAGGGGGGTTTGGAAACACCATATATTTT.

The chain couples TRBV7-2 to TRBJ1-1; D gene unclear. CDR3 size: 14 residues. V was clipped by 3 bases and J by 11 bases, with 19 bases between them. Looked up from germline, CDR1 is SGHTA and CDR2 is FQGNSA. The CDR3 protein is CASSFLARRSGAFF. In DNA, the CDR3 is TGTGCCAGCAGCTTTCTCGCCCGACGTTCGGGGGCTTTCTTT.

This sequence joins TRBV19 and TRBJ1-2; the D is unclear. CDR1 is LNHDA, CDR2 SQIVND, per germline (reference sequence). V was trimmed by 1 base and J by 4 bases, leaving 7 bases between them. The CDR3 sequence is 13 residues long. The CDR3 DNA is TGTGCCAGTAGTATAGCGTCAGGCTATGGCTACACCTTC. It is translated as CASSIASGYGYTF.